This T cell receptor (beta chain) originates from a study of sequential checkpoint blockade in melanoma. For the study at large: Randomization was 1:1 between first-line nivolumab→ipilimumab and ipilimumab→nivolumab.

Sample treatment: randomized to nivolumab then ipilimumab (arm A) or the reverse (arm B). The V gene lost 3 bases and the J gene lost 3 bases, with 6 bases spanning the gap. The CDR3 has 13 residues. Germline CDR1 and CDR2: MNHEY and SMNVEV (reference sequence). Using immunoSEQ multiplex PCR, the repertoire was profiled, and TCRdb retains in-frame clones only, with some absent. The profile covers thousands of clones, with 55% appearing a single time and roughly 23% taken by the ten largest. This receptor was taken from a human donor with melanoma. This chain uses TRBV27 with TRBJ2-1; a weak D match, TRBD1 (6 bases). The material was CD8+ T cells sorted from blood (inferred from file names), obtained from a patient given nivolumab and ipilimumab in sequence. The CDR3 sequence is CASSLTGYNEQFF. The CDR3 bases are TGTGCCAGCAGTTTGACAGGCTACAATGAGCAGTTCTTC.